This T cell receptor beta chain was sequenced for a study of blood T cells in healthy people across ages. This clonotype showed up just a few times. The CDR3 length is 14 residues. The V gene's germline CDR1 is SGHRS and CDR2 YFSETQ. V was shortened by 4 bases and J by 5 bases, with 13 bases between the two germline ends. With a J-beta primer mix and a sample-barcoded 5' primer, a second PCR ran roughly 7 to 11 cycles. MiXCR was run by TCRdb on the 5' RACE reads, yielding one entry per CDR3 protein. The sample records some 1,500,000 distinct CDR3 sequences, approximately 39% being singletons. J is TRBJ2-1 and V is TRBV5-1; the D gene is possibly TRBD2 (6 bases). The clonotype comes from a woman between 18 and 29 years old in good health. Input material: blood. The chain's CDR3 is CASSPGGGDNEQFF. CDR3 in DNA: TGCGCCAGCAGCCCAGGAGGAGGGGACAATGAGCAGTTCTTC.